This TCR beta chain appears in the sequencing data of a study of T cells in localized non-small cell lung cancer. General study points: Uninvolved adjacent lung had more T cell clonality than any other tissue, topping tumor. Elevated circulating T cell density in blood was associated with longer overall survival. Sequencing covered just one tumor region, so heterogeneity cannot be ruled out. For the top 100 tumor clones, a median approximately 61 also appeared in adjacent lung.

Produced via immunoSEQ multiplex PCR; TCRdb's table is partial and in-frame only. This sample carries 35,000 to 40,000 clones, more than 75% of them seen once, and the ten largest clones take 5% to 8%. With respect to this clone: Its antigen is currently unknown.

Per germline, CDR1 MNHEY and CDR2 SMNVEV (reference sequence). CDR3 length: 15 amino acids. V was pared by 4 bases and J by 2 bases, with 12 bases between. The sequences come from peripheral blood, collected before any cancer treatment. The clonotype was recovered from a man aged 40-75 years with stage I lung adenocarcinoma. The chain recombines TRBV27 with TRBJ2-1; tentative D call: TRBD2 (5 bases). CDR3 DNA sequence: TGTGCCAGCAGTTCCGAACCAGCGGCCTACAATGAGCAGTTCTTC. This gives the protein CASSSEPAAYNEQFF.